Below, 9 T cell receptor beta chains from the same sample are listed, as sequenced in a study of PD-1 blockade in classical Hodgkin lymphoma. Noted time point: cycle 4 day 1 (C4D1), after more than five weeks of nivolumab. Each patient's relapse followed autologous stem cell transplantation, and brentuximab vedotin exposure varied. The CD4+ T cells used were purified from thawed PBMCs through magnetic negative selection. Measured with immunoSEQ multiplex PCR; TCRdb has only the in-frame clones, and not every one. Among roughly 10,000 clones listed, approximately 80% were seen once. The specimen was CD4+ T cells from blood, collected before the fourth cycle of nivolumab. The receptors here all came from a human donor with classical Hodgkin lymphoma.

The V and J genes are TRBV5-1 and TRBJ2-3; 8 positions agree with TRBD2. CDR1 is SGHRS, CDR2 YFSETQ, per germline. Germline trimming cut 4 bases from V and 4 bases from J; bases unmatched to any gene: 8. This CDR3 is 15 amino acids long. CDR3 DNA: TGCGCCAGCAGCCCCTTAGCGGGGAGGTCAGATACGCAGTATTTT. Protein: CASSPLAGRSDTQYF.

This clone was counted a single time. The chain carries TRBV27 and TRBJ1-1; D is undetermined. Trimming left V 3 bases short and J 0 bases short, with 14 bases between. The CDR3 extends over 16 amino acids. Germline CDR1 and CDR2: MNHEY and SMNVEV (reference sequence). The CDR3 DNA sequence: TGTGCCAGCAGTTTGGGGTTGCGGAGCCTGAACACTGAAGCTTTCTTT. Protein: CASSLGLRSLNTEAFF.

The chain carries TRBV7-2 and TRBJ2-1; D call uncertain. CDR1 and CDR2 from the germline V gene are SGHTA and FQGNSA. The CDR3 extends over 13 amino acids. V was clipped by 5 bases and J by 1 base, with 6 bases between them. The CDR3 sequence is CASSDGSYNEQFF. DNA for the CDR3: TGTGCCAGCAGCGACGGATCCTACAATGAGCAGTTCTTC.

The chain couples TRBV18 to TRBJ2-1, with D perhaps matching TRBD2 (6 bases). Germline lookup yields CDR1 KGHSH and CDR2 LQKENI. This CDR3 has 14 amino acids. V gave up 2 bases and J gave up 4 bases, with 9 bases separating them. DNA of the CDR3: TGTGCCAGCTCACCAAGGGAGGCTTACAATGAGCAGTTCTTC. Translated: CASSPREAYNEQFF.

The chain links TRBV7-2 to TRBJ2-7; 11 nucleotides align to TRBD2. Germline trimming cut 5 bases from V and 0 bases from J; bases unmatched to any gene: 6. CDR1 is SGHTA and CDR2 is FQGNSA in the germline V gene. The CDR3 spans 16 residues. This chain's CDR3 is CASSARTSGHSYEQYF. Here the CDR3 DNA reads TGTGCCAGCAGCGCCAGGACTAGCGGGCACTCCTACGAGCAGTACTTC.

Written as DNA, the CDR3 is TGTGCCAGCAGCTTAACAGGGGGCGCGGAAGAAAAACTGTTTTTT. The encoded protein is CASSLTGGAEEKLFF. This chain connects TRBV5-5 to TRBJ1-4; 9 nucleotides match TRBD1. V lost 2 bases, J lost 8 bases, and 7 bases stayed unmatched. Germline CDR1 reads SGHKS; CDR2 reads YYEKEE (reference sequence). The CDR3 runs to 15 residues.

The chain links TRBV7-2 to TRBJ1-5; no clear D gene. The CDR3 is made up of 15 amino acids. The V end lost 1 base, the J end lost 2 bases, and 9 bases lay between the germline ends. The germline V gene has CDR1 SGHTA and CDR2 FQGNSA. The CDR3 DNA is TGTGCCAGCAGCTTAGTCGTAAGTGGCAATCAGCCCCAGCATTTT. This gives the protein CASSLVVSGNQPQHF.

CDR3: CASTSSTDTQYF. The CDR3, as DNA: TGTGCCAGCACCTCGTCCACAGATACGCAGTATTTT. V is TRBV11-2 and J is TRBJ2-3; D ambiguous. Germline CDR1 reads SGHAT; CDR2 reads FQNNGV. The length of the CDR3 is 12 residues. Deletions cut 7 bases from V and 2 bases from J, with 7 bases between.

The CDR3 nucleotides read TGTGCCAGCAGCCCGGCACAGGGAGCTGATAATGAAAAACTGTTTTTT. It codes for CASSPAQGADNEKLFF. The chain employs TRBV5-4 and TRBJ1-4; D is possibly TRBD1 (6 bases). CDR3 length: 16 amino acids. Germline loops: CDR1 SGHNT, CDR2 YYREEE (reference sequence). V was shortened by 4 bases and J by 4 bases, with 17 bases between the two germline ends.